This T cell receptor (beta chain) was sequenced during a study of shared clonotypes between healthy human individuals. This clone was detected only once. Some clones are missing from TCRdb's copy, which holds only in-frame ones; the method was immunoSEQ multiplex PCR. The sample gives more than 90,000 clones, 65% to 70% of which show up once; roughly 40% is in the top ten. The CDR3 totals 13 residues. Trimming stripped 6 bases from V and 3 bases from J, with 10 bases between. CDR1 and CDR2 from the germline V gene are SGHKS and YYEKEE (reference sequence). The source of this sequence is a man in his thirties or forties in good health. The chain uses TRBV5-5 and TRBJ2-1; no firm D call. Sequencing used memory CD8+ T cells sorted from blood. Described subset: CD45RO+ cells pooled with CCR7-negative TemRA cells. The CDR3 is CASTEYNYNEQFF. CDR3 coding DNA: TGTGCCAGCACGGAGTATAACTACAATGAGCAGTTCTTC.